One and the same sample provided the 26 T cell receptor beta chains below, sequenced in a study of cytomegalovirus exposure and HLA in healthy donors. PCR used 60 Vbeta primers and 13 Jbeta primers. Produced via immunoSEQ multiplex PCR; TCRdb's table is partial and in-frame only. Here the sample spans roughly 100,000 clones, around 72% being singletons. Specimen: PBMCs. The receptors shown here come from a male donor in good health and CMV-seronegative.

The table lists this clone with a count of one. The chain's CDR3 is CASSHGPGAEAFF. The CDR3 coding sequence is TGCGCCAGCAGCCATGGGCCGGGGGCTGAAGCTTTCTTT. V is TRBV4-3 and J is TRBJ1-1, with D perhaps matching TRBD1 (5 bases). The CDR3 contains 13 residues. Trimming stripped 3 bases from V and 6 bases from J, with 11 bases between. The germline V gene encodes CDR1 LGHNA and CDR2 YSLEER.

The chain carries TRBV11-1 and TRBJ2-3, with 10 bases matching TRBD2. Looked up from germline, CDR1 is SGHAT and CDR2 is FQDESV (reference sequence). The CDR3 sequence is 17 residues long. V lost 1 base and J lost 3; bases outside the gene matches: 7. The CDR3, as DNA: TGTGCCAGCAGCTTAGGTCCTAGCGGGAGTGAGACAGATACGCAGTATTTT. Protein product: CASSLGPSGSETDTQYF.

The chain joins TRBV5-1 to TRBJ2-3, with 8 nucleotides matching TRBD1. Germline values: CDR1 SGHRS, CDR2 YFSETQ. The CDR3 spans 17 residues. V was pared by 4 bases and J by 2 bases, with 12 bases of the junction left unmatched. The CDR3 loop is CASSPPERTGLTDTQYF. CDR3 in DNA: TGCGCCAGCAGCCCCCCCGAACGGACAGGGCTCACAGATACGCAGTATTTT. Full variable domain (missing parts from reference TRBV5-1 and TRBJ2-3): KAGVTQTPRYLIKTRGQQVTLSCSPISGHRSVSWYQQTPGQGLQFLFEYFSETQRNKGNFPGRFSGRQFSNSRSEMNVSTLELGDSALYLCASSPPERTGLTDTQYFGPGTRLTVL.

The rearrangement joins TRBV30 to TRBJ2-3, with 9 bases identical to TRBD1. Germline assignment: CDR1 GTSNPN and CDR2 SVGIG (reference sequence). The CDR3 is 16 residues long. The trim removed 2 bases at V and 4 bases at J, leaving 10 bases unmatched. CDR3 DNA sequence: TGTGCCTGGAGTTACGGGACAGGGATAAGCGCAGATACGCAGTATTTT. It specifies CAWSYGTGISADTQYF.

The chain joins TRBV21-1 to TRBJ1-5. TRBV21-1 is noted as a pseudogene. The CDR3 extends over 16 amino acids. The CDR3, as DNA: TGTGCCAGCAGCAACGTAACAGGAGGGGTAAATCAGCCCCAGCATTTT. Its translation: CASSNVTGGVNQPQHF.

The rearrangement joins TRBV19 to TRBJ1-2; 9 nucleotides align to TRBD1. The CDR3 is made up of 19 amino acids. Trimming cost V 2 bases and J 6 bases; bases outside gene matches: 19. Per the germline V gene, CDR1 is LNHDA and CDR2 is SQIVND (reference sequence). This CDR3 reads CASSIYGVVGTGLGNGYTF. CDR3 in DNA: TGTGCCAGTAGTATATATGGGGTCGTCGGGACAGGGCTTGGAAATGGCTACACCTTC. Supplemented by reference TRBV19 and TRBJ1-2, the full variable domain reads DGGITQSPKYLFRKEGQNVTLSCEQNLNHDAMYWYRQDPGQGLRLIYYSQIVNDFQKGDIAEGYSVSREKKESFPLTVTSAQKNPTAFYLCASSIYGVVGTGLGNGYTFGSGTRLTVV.

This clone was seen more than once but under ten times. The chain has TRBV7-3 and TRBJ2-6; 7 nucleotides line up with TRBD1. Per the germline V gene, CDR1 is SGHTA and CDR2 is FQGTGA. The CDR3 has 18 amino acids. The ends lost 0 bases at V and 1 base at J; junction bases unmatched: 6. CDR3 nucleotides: TGTGCCAGCAGCTTAACCGGGACAGCTAATTCTGGGGCCAACGTCCTGACTTTC. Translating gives CASSLTGTANSGANVLTF.

The CDR3 nucleotides are TGTGCCAGCAGCTTAGTTTCGGGGGAAGAGACCCAGTACTTC. Amino acids: CASSLVSGEETQYF. The gene calls are TRBV7-9 and TRBJ2-5, with D possibly matching TRBD2 (6 bases). Looked up from germline, CDR1 is SEHNR and CDR2 is FQNEAQ (reference sequence). Trimming took 1 base from V and 3 from J, leaving 9 bases between them. The CDR3 is 14 amino acids.

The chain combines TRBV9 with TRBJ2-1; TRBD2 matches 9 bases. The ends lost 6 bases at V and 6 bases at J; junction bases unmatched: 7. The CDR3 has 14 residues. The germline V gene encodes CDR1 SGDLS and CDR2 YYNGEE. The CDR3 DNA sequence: TGTGCCAGCAACGAGGCGGGAGGGGGCAATGAGCAGTTCTTC. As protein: CASNEAGGGNEQFF.

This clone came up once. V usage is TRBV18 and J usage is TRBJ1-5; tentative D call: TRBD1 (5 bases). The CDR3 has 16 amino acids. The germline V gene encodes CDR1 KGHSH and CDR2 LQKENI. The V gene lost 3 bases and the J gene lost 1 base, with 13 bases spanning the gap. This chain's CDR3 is CASSPEQDGSNQPQHF. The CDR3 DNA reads TGTGCCAGCTCACCGGAACAGGACGGGAGCAATCAGCCCCAGCATTTT.

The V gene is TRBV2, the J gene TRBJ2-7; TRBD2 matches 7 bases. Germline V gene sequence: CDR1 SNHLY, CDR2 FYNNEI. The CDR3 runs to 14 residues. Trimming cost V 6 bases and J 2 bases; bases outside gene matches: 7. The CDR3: CASRRIAGPYEQYF. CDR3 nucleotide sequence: TGTGCCAGCAGAAGAATAGCGGGTCCCTACGAGCAGTACTTC.

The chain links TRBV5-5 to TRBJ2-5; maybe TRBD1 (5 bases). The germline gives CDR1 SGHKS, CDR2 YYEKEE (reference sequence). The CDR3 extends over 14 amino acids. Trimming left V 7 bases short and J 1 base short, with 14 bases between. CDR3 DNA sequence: TGTGCCAGCGTTAGAACAGGTCCCCAAGAGACCCAGTACTTC. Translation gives CASVRTGPQETQYF.

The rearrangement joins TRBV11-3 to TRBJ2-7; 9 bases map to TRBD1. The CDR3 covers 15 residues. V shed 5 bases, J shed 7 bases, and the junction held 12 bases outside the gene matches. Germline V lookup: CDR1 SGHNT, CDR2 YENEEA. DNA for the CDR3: TGTGCCAGCAGCCCGGACAGGACAGGGGAGGGAGAGCAGTACTTC. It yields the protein CASSPDRTGEGEQYF. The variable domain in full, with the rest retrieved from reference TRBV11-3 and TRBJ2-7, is EAGVVQSPRYKIIEKKQPVAFWCNPISGHNTLYWYLQNLGQGPELLIRYENEEAVDDSQLPKDRFSAERLKGVDSTLKIQPAELGDSAVYLCASSPDRTGEGEQYFGPGTRLTVT.

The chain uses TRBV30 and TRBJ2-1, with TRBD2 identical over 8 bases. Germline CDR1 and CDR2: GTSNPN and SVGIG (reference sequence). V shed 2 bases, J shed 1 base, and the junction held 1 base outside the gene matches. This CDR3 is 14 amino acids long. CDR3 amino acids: CAWSSGSSYNEQFF. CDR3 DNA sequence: TGTGCCTGGAGTAGCGGGAGTTCCTACAATGAGCAGTTCTTC.

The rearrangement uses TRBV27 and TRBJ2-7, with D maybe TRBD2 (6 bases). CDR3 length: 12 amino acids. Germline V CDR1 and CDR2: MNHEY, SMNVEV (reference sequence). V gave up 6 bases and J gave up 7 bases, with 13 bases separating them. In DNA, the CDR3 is TGTGCCAGCAGACGCATGGCGGGGGAGCAGTACTTC. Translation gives CASRRMAGEQYF.

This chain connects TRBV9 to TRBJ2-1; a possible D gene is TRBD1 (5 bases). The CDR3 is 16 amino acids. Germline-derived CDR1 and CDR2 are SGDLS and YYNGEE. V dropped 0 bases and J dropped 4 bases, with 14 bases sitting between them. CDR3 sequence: CASSVAGHAGYNEQFF. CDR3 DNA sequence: TGTGCCAGCAGCGTAGCCGGACACGCAGGTTACAATGAGCAGTTCTTC. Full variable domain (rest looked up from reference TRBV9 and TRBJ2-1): DSGVTQTPKHLITATGQRVTLRCSPRSGDLSVYWYQQSLDQGLQFLIQYYNGEERAKGNILERFSAQQFPDLHSELNLSSLELGDSALYFCASSVAGHAGYNEQFFGPGTRLTVL.

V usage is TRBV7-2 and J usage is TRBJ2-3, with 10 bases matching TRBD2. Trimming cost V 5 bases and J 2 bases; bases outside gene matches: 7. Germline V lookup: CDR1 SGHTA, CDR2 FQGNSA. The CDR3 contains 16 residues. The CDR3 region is CASSPPGLADTDTQYF. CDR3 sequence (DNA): TGTGCCAGCAGCCCTCCCGGACTAGCGGACACAGATACGCAGTATTTT.

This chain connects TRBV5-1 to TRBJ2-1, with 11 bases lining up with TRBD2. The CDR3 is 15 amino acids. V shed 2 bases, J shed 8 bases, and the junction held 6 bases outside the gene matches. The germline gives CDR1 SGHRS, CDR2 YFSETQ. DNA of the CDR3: TGCGCCAGCAGCTTTAGCGGGAGGGAAGAGTATGAGCAGTTCTTC. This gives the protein CASSFSGREEYEQFF.

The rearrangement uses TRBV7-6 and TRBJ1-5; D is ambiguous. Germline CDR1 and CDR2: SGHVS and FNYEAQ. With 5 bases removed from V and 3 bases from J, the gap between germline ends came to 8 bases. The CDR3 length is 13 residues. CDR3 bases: TGTGCCAGCAGCCCGGACTACAATCAGCCCCAGCATTTT. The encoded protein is CASSPDYNQPQHF.

CDR3 nucleotide sequence: TGTGCCAGCTCACCAAGAACAGGGATTGAAACTGAAGCTTTCTTT. Amino acid sequence: CASSPRTGIETEAFF. This sequence joins TRBV18 and TRBJ1-1; tentative D call: TRBD1 (6 bases). CDR3 length: 15 amino acids. Germline V CDR1 and CDR2: KGHSH, LQKENI. The V and J ends lost 2 bases and 5 bases respectively, with 15 bases between them.

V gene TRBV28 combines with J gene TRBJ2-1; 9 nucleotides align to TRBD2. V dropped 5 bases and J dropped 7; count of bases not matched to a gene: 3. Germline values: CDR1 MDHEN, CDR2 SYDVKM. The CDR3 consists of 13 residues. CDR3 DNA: TGTGCCAGCAGTGGGACTAGCCCTAATGAGCAGTTCTTC. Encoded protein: CASSGTSPNEQFF.

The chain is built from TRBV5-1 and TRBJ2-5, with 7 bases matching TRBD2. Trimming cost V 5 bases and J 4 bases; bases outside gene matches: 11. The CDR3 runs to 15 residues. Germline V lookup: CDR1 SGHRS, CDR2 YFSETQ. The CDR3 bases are TGCGCCAGCAGTCGGGACGGGGGGTGGGGAGAGACCCAGTACTTC. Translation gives CASSRDGGWGETQYF.

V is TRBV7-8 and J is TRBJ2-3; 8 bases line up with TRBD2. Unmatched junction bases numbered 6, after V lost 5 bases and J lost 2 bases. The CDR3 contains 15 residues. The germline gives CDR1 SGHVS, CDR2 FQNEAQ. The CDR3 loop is CASSTGLADTDTQYF. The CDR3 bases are TGTGCCAGCAGCACCGGACTAGCAGACACAGATACGCAGTATTTT.

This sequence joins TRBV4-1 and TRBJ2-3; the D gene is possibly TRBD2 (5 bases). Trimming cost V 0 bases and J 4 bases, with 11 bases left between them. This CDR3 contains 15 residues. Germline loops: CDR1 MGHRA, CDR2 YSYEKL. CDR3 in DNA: TGCGCCAGCAGCCAAGACCGACGGGGTTCAGATACGCAGTATTTT. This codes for CASSQDRRGSDTQYF.

The CDR3 protein is CASSQDQGIGQPQHF. The CDR3 nucleotides are TGCGCCAGCAGCCAAGACCAGGGTATAGGGCAGCCCCAGCATTTT. This chain connects TRBV4-1 to TRBJ1-5, with D perhaps matching TRBD1 (5 bases). V gave up 0 bases and J gave up 7 bases, with 13 bases separating them. The CDR3 consists of 15 residues. Looked up from germline, CDR1 is MGHRA and CDR2 is YSYEKL.

In nucleotides, the CDR3 is TGTGCCAGCAGTTTCCCGACACGAACAGATACGCAGTATTTT. Residues: CASSFPTRTDTQYF. The genes are TRBV7-9 and TRBJ2-3; D unresolved. Between the trimmed V and J ends, which lost 6 bases and 3 bases, there was a span of 13 bases. This CDR3 region has 14 residues. Germline assignment: CDR1 SEHNR and CDR2 FQNEAQ (reference sequence).